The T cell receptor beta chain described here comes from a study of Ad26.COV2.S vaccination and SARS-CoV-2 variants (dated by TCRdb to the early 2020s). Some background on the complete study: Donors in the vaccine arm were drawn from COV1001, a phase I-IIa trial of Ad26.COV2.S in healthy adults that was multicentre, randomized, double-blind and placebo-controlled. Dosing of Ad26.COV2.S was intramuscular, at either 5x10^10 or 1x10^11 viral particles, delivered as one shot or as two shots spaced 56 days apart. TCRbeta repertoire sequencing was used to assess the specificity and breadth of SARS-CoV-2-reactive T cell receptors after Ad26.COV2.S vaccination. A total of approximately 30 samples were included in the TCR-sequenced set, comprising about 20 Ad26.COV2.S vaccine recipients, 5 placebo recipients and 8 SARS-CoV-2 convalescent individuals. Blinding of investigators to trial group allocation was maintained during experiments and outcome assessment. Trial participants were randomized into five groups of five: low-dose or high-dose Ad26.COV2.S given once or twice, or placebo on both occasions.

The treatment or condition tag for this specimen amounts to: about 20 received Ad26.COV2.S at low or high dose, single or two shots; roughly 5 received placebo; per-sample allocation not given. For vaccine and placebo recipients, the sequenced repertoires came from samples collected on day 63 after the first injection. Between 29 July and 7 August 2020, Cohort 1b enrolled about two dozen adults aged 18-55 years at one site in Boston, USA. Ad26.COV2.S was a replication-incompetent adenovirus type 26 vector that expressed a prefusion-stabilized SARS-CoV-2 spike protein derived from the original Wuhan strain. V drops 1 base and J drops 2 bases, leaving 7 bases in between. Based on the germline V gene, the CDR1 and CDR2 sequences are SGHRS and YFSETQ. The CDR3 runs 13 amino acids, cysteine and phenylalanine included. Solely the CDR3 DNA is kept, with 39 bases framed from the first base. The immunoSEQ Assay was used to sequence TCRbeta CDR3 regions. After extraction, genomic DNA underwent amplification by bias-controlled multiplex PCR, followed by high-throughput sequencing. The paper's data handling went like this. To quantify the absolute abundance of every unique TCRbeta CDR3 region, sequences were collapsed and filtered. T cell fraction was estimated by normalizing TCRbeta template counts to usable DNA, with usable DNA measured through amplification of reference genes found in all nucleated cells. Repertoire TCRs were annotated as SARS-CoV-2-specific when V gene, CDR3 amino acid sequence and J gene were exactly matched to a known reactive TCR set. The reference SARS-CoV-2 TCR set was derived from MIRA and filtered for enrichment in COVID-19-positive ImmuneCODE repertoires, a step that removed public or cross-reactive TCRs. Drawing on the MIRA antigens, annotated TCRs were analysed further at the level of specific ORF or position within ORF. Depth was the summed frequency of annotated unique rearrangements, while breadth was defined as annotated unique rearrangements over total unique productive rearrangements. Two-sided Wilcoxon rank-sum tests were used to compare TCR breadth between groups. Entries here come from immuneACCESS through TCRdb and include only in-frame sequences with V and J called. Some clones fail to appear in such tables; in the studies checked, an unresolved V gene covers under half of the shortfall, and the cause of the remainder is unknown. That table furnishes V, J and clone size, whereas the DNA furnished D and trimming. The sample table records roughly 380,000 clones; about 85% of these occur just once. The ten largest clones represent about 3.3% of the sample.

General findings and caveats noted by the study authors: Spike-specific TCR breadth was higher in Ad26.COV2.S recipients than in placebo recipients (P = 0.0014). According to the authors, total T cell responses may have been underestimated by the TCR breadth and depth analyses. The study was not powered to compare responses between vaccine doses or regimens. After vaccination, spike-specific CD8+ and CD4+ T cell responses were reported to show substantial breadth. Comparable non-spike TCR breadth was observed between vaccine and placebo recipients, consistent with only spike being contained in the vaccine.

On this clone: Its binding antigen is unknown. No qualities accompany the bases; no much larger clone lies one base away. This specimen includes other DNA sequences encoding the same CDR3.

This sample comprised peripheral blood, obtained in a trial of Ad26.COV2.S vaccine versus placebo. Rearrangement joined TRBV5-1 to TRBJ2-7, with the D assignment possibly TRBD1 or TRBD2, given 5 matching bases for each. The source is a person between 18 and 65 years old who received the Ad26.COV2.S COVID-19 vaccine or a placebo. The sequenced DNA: TGCGCCAGCAGCTTGCAGGGACCCTACGAGCAGTACTTC. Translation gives CASSLQGPYEQYF.